The T cell receptor (beta chain) under discussion was sequenced for a study of cytotoxic CD8 clonotypes in ibrutinib-treated CLL. As for the study in general: The cohort had about 10 relapsed/refractory and over 14 treatment-naive patients, around 18 IGHV unmutated. General study points: There were few public clonotypes, and on treatment they contracted or stayed stable.

Looked up from germline, CDR1 is MNHNS and CDR2 is SASEGT. V lost 6 bases, J lost 4 bases, and 8 bases lay in between. This CDR3 is 12 amino acids long. Remarks on this clone: The antigen is undetermined.

Deep sequencing aimed at 1 in 200,000 to 1 in 1 million T cells' resolution. This table comes from immunoSEQ multiplex PCR, and its TCRdb copy is limited to in-frame clones, with some not included. The data show roughly 160,000 clones, approximately 80% seen once. The sequence derives from a human donor with chronic lymphocytic leukemia. This rearrangement joins TRBV6-1 to TRBJ2-3, with D possibly TRBD1 on 6 matching bases. This specimen was PBMCs, taken after 24 months of ibrutinib treatment. Here the CDR3 reads CASRQGPDTQYF. In DNA form, the CDR3 reads TGTGCCAGCAGACAGGGTCCAGATACGCAGTATTTT.